This T cell receptor beta chain stems from a study of blood T cell repertoires in COVID-19. Sequencing used immunoSEQ multiplex PCR; TCRdb keeps in-frame clones, though not all of them. Here the sample spans over 200,000 clones, roughly nine tenths being singletons. This CDR3 has 12 residues. From germline, CDR1 is SEHNR and CDR2 FQNEAQ (reference sequence). The ends were cut back, 1 base at V and 8 bases at J, with 6 bases in the middle. V is TRBV7-9 and J is TRBJ2-4; D ambiguous. The receptor's source is a man aged 25 to 40 with acute or convalescent COVID-19. Input material: peripheral blood. CDR3 coding DNA: TGTGCCAGCAGCTTAGTCTCGGACATTCAGTACTTC. It yields the protein CASSLVSDIQYF. Supplemented by reference TRBV7-9 and TRBJ2-4, the full variable domain reads DTGVSQNPRHKITKRGQNVTFRCDPISEHNRLYWYRQTLGQGPEFLTYFQNEAQLEKSRLLSDRFSAERPKGSFSTLEIQRTEQGDSAMYLCASSLVSDIQYFGAGTRLSVL.